What follows are 30 T cell receptor beta chains derived from one specimen sequenced in a study of sequential checkpoint blockade in melanoma. Sequenced by immunoSEQ multiplex PCR; TCRdb stores in-frame clones only, minus some. The table records about 29,000 clones, 60% to 80% of them present only once. Treatment in this sample: randomized to nivolumab then ipilimumab (arm A) or the reverse (arm B). The sequences come from CD8+ T cells sorted from blood (inferred from file names), collected from a patient given nivolumab and ipilimumab in sequence. Receptors originate from a human donor with melanoma.

The chain couples TRBV4-1 to TRBJ2-5; D remains ambiguous. V was cut by 1 base and J by 1 base, with 10 bases left in between. The CDR3 covers 15 residues. Germline CDR1 reads MGHRA; CDR2 reads YSYEKL. CDR3 coding DNA: TGCGCCAGCAGCCAAGTCTCTTCGGGCCAAGAGACCCAGTACTTC. Encoded protein: CASSQVSSGQETQYF.

The chain combines TRBV6-6 with TRBJ1-1, with D maybe TRBD1 (5 bases). CDR3 length: 16 residues. CDR1 MNHNY and CDR2 SVGAGI come from the germline V gene (reference sequence). V was trimmed by 0 bases and J by 3 bases, leaving 14 bases between them. CDR3 amino acids: CASSYSSRALDTEAFF. CDR3 in DNA: TGTGCCAGCAGTTACTCGTCCAGGGCCCTCGACACTGAAGCTTTCTTT.

J is TRBJ1-1 and V is TRBV5-1, with D tentatively TRBD1 (5 bases). Trimming removed 2 bases at V and 4 bases at J, with 15 bases between. Germline CDR1 and CDR2: SGHRS and YFSETQ. The CDR3 has 15 residues. The CDR3 bases are TGCGCCAGCAGCTTCTTGGGGGGGGAGGGCACTGAAGCTTTCTTT. Protein product: CASSFLGGEGTEAFF. Complete variable domain (other parts from reference TRBV5-1 and TRBJ1-1): KAGVTQTPRYLIKTRGQQVTLSCSPISGHRSVSWYQQTPGQGLQFLFEYFSETQRNKGNFPGRFSGRQFSNSRSEMNVSTLELGDSALYLCASSFLGGEGTEAFFGQGTRLTVV.

V and J are TRBV7-9 and TRBJ1-5; 9 bases are a match to TRBD1. Per the germline V gene, CDR1 is SEHNR and CDR2 is FQNEAQ (reference sequence). With V trimmed by 4 bases and J by 6 bases, 4 bases remained unmatched. This CDR3 is 14 amino acids long. This CDR3 is CASSSGQGTQPQHF. The CDR3 coding sequence is TGTGCCAGCAGCTCTGGACAGGGGACTCAGCCCCAGCATTTT.

This clone is a singleton in its sample. V is TRBV7-9 and J is TRBJ1-2; tentatively, D is TRBD1 (6 bases). Trimming left V 4 bases short and J 8 bases short, with 17 bases between. Germline lookup yields CDR1 SEHNR and CDR2 FQNEAQ (reference sequence). This CDR3 has 14 amino acids. The CDR3 is CASSYAGDTPGYTF. The CDR3 coding sequence is TGTGCCAGCAGCTACGCCGGGGACACACCCGGCTACACCTTC.

This clone was recorded a few times. This sequence joins TRBV4-1 and TRBJ1-6, with D possibly TRBD1 on 5 matching bases. The CDR3 length is 13 residues. V dropped 5 bases and J dropped 8 bases, with 10 bases sitting between them. CDR1 is MGHRA, CDR2 YSYEKL, per germline. The CDR3 is CASSTREDSPLHF. CDR3 nucleotides: TGCGCCAGCAGCACCAGGGAGGATTCACCCCTCCACTTT.

This clone was seen only a few times. The chain recombines TRBV6-4 with TRBJ2-2; the D gene is possibly TRBD2 (5 bases). The germline V gene encodes CDR1 MRHNA and CDR2 SNTAGT. Trimming left V 2 bases short and J 4 bases short, with 11 bases between. The CDR3 has 15 amino acids. Here the CDR3 reads CASSDAGLSTGELFF. The CDR3 nucleotides read TGTGCCAGCAGTGACGCGGGCCTAAGCACCGGGGAGCTGTTTTTT.

Written as DNA, the CDR3 is TGTGCCAGCAGTGCCGACATTTATAGCAATCAGCCCCAGCATTTT. It encodes CASSADIYSNQPQHF. This chain joins TRBV2 and TRBJ1-5; D ambiguous. Germline values: CDR1 SNHLY, CDR2 FYNNEI. V lost 4 bases and J 0 bases, leaving 10 bases between the germline ends. There are 15 residues in the CDR3. Drawing the rest from reference TRBV2 and TRBJ1-5, the complete variable domain is EPEVTQTPSHQVTQMGQEVILRCVPISNHLYFYWYRQILGQKVEFLVSFYNNEISEKSEIFDDQFSVERPDGSNFTLKIRSTKLEDSAMYFCASSADIYSNQPQHFGDGTRLSIL.

The table lists this clone with a count of one. The V and J genes are TRBV25-1 and TRBJ2-5; D is ambiguous. The CDR3 runs 12 residues. Between the trimmed V and J ends, which lost 0 bases and 5 bases, there was a span of 4 bases. Germline loops: CDR1 MGHDK, CDR2 SYGVNS. The DNA for the CDR3 is TGTGCCAGCAGTGAATATCCGGAGACCCAGTACTTC. Its translation: CASSEYPETQYF.

The J gene is TRBJ2-7, the V gene TRBV18; TRBD1 is a possible D gene (5 bases). Germline lookup yields CDR1 KGHSH and CDR2 LQKENI. V dropped 5 bases and J dropped 2 bases, with 13 bases sitting between them. This CDR3 has 14 amino acids. The CDR3 coding sequence is TGTGCCAGCTCAAAACCAGGGTTCACCTACGAGCAGTACTTC. This gives the protein CASSKPGFTYEQYF.

V is TRBV18 and J is TRBJ2-3; 7 nucleotides match TRBD1. The CDR3 sequence is 16 residues long. V gave up 5 bases and J gave up 3 bases; unmatched junction bases: 11. Per the germline V gene, CDR1 is KGHSH and CDR2 is LQKENI. CDR3 sequence: CASSTRTGTLTDTQYF. The DNA of the CDR3 is TGTGCCAGCTCAACGCGGACAGGAACCCTGACAGATACGCAGTATTTT. The full variable domain, rest sourced from reference TRBV18 and TRBJ2-3, is NAGVMQNPRHLVRRRGQEARLRCSPMKGHSHVYWYRQLPEEGLKFMVYLQKENIIDESGMPKERFSAEFPKEGPSILRIQQVVRGDSAAYFCASSTRTGTLTDTQYFGPGTRLTVL.

This rearrangement joins TRBV15 to TRBJ1-6; 9 bases are shared with TRBD1. Per the germline V gene, CDR1 is LNHNV and CDR2 is YYDKDF (reference sequence). V was clipped by 6 bases and J by 4 bases; unmatched bases: 10. The CDR3 is 17 residues long. The CDR3 DNA reads as TGTGCCACCAGACCGGGACAGGGCGATTATTATAATTCACCCCTCCACTTT. This codes for CATRPGQGDYYNSPLHF.

This clone was recorded only once. J is TRBJ2-1 and V is TRBV5-6, with 11 bases identical to TRBD1. Germline CDR1 and CDR2: SGHDT and YYEEEE. V was pared by 4 bases and J by 8 bases, with 8 bases of the junction left unmatched. The CDR3 is made up of 15 amino acids. In DNA form, the CDR3 reads TGTGCCAGCAGCCCGGACAGGGGGCGTCGCGATGAGCAGTTCTTC. Translating it yields CASSPDRGRRDEQFF.

V usage is TRBV4-2 and J usage is TRBJ2-2; 14 bases line up with TRBD2. Germline loops: CDR1 LGHNA, CDR2 YNFKEQ. Trimming at V came to 1 base and at J to 7 bases, leaving 5 bases not matched to a gene. CDR3 size: 17 residues. Here the CDR3 DNA reads TGTGCCAGCAGCCAAGGACTAGCGGGGGGGCCCATCGGGGAGCTGTTTTTT. Its protein product is CASSQGLAGGPIGELFF.

J is TRBJ2-1 and V is TRBV6-4; D unresolved. The CDR3 extends over 14 amino acids. Trimming took 3 bases from V and 6 from J, leaving 12 bases between them. Germline V gene sequence: CDR1 MRHNA, CDR2 SNTAGT. In nucleotides, the CDR3 is TGTGCCAGCAGTGATGATCTAGGCGGCAATGAGCAGTTCTTC. Protein sequence: CASSDDLGGNEQFF.

The chain couples TRBV15 to TRBJ2-3; tentatively, D is TRBD1 (6 bases). This CDR3 is 15 amino acids long. CDR1 and CDR2 from the germline V gene are LNHNV and YYDKDF (reference sequence). Between the trimmed V and J ends, which lost 0 bases and 2 bases, there was a span of 9 bases. The CDR3 reads CATSRDRGNTDTQYF. The CDR3 nucleotides read TGTGCCACCAGCAGAGATAGGGGGAACACAGATACGCAGTATTTT. Full variable domain (outside the CDR3, taken from reference TRBV15 and TRBJ2-3): DAMVIQNPRYQVTQFGKPVTLSCSQTLNHNVMYWYQQKSSQAPKLLFHYYDKDFNNEADTPDNFQSRRPNTSFCFLDIRSPGLGDTAMYLCATSRDRGNTDTQYFGPGTRLTVL.

This clone was counted once. The CDR3 sequence is CASTASGGARETQYF. The DNA of the CDR3 is TGTGCCAGCACCGCTAGCGGGGGGGCTCGAGAGACCCAGTACTTC. This chain uses TRBV2 with TRBJ2-5; TRBD2 matches at 12 bases. This CDR3 spans 15 amino acids. Germline V CDR1 and CDR2: SNHLY, FYNNEI. Trimming took 7 bases from V and 4 from J; bases not matched to a gene: 7.

The chain joins TRBV19 to TRBJ2-5; TRBD2 agrees at 8 bases. The germline gives CDR1 LNHDA, CDR2 SQIVND (reference sequence). The CDR3 length is 14 residues. J was trimmed by 4 bases and V by 4 bases; bases with no gene match: 5. The chain's CDR3 is CASSTGLASETQYF. DNA of the CDR3: TGTGCCAGTAGTACAGGACTAGCCTCAGAGACCCAGTACTTC.

The rearrangement links TRBV5-6 to TRBJ2-3, with D perhaps TRBD2 (6 bases). The CDR3 is 16 amino acids. The V end was cut by 2 bases, the J end by 5 bases, with 18 bases between. Germline CDR1 SGHDT, CDR2 YYEEEE. The CDR3 reads CASSFRERVPQDTQYF. CDR3 coding DNA: TGTGCCAGCAGCTTTCGTGAGCGGGTGCCACAAGATACGCAGTATTTT.

This clone appeared a single time. The chain employs TRBV5-1 and TRBJ1-2; TRBD1 agrees at 10 bases. Losses at the gene ends were 4 bases for V and 2 bases for J; bases not matched to a gene: 17. Germline V gene data show CDR1 as SGHRS and CDR2 as YFSETQ. The CDR3 loop spans 19 amino acids. The CDR3 is CASSESGTGAISFNYGYTF. The CDR3 nucleotides are TGCGCCAGCAGCGAGTCCGGGACAGGGGCCATTAGTTTCAACTATGGCTACACCTTC.

Only one count was recorded for this clone. The chain combines TRBV30 with TRBJ2-2; D is ambiguous. The germline CDR1 and CDR2 sequences are GTSNPN and SVGIG (reference sequence). The CDR3 spans 14 residues. V shed 3 bases and J shed 0 bases, with 8 bases lying between them. CDR3: CAWRGLTNTGELFF. In DNA form, the CDR3 reads TGTGCCTGGAGGGGCCTTACGAACACCGGGGAGCTGTTTTTT.

The rearrangement links TRBV5-1 to TRBJ1-1; 9 nucleotides line up with TRBD1. V was pared by 4 bases and J by 4 bases, with 14 bases of the junction left unmatched. Per germline, CDR1 SGHRS and CDR2 YFSETQ. The CDR3 covers 17 residues. As DNA, the CDR3 is TGCGCCAGCAGCGGTGGGTCAGGACAGGGGTTGGTCACTGAAGCTTTCTTT. Translation gives CASSGGSGQGLVTEAFF.

The V call is TRBV2, the J call TRBJ2-6; weak D call: TRBD1 (6 bases). Germline CDR1 and CDR2: SNHLY and FYNNEI. V was cut by 1 base and J by 2 bases, with 15 bases left in between. The CDR3 length is 18 residues. This CDR3 reads CASSEDAQGYTGANVLTF. The CDR3 region has the DNA TGTGCCAGCAGTGAAGACGCACAGGGCTATACTGGGGCCAACGTCCTGACTTTC.

This clone was seen a handful of times. The V gene is TRBV2, the J gene TRBJ1-2; D unclear. This CDR3 contains 13 residues. V gave up 9 bases and J gave up 2 bases, with 13 bases separating them. CDR1 and CDR2 (germline): SNHLY, FYNNEI. In DNA form, the CDR3 reads TGTGCCAGACCGGGGTCCGAAAACTATGGCTACACCTTC. Protein sequence: CARPGSENYGYTF.

J is TRBJ1-1 and V is TRBV7-9, with D unresolved. Germline CDR1 is SEHNR and CDR2 is FQNEAQ (reference sequence). The CDR3 spans 15 residues. V was cut by 1 base and J by 0 bases, with 9 bases left in between. CDR3 sequence (DNA): TGTGCCAGCAGCTTAGGGGCGGGTCTGAACACTGAAGCTTTCTTT. This codes for CASSLGAGLNTEAFF.

The V gene is TRBV9, the J gene TRBJ1-5; 8 bases match TRBD1. The CDR3 consists of 14 residues. Germline values: CDR1 SGDLS, CDR2 YYNGEE. V lost 4 bases, J lost 5 bases, and 5 bases stayed unmatched. The CDR3 loop is CASSSRTGHQPQHF. CDR3 DNA sequence: TGTGCCAGCAGCAGCCGGACAGGGCATCAGCCCCAGCATTTT.

This clone was detected only once. The rearrangement joins TRBV30 to TRBJ2-2; TRBD2 agrees at 8 bases. Germline loops: CDR1 GTSNPN, CDR2 SVGIG (reference sequence). Germline trimming cut 3 bases from V and 3 bases from J; bases unmatched to any gene: 6. The CDR3 runs 15 residues. The DNA of the CDR3 is TGTGCCTGGAGGAAGGGGGGACTAGACACCGGGGAGCTGTTTTTT. Its translation is CAWRKGGLDTGELFF.

Note on this clone: Germline is not matched at one junction end, which may reflect a read error. The genes are TRBV6-5 and TRBJ2-7; possibly TRBD2 for D (6 bases). The CDR3 spans 11 residues. Germline-derived CDR1 and CDR2 are MNHEY and SVGAGI. CDR3 amino acids: CATHTPGGSDF. The CDR3 DNA is TGTGCCACTCACACACCCGGGGGATCAGACTTC.

The chain combines TRBV12-5 with TRBJ2-2, with a tentative D call TRBD1 (6 bases). V lost 5 bases and J lost 0, with 10 bases in between. The CDR3 contains 15 residues. Germline lookup yields CDR1 LGHNT and CDR2 FRNRAP. As DNA, the CDR3 is TGTGCTAGTGGTCTCTGGACAGCGAACACCGGGGAGCTGTTTTTT. It is translated as CASGLWTANTGELFF. The entire variable domain, with the rest obtained from reference TRBV12-5 and TRBJ2-2, is as follows: DARVTQTPRHKVTEMGQEVTMRCQPILGHNTVFWYRQTMMQGLELLAYFRNRAPLDDSGMPKDRFSAEMPDATLATLKIQPSEPRDSAVYFCASGLWTANTGELFFGEGSRLTVL.

This clone was detected only once. The CDR3 is CASSQEGGTFGTEAFF. CDR3 bases: TGCGCCAGCAGCCAGGAGGGGGGGACATTCGGCACTGAAGCTTTCTTT. J is TRBJ1-1 and V is TRBV4-1, with D tentatively TRBD1 (6 bases). This CDR3 contains 16 residues. Germline V gene data show CDR1 as MGHRA and CDR2 as YSYEKL. V lost 3 bases, J lost 4 bases, and 18 bases lay in between.